This TCR beta chain was sequenced during a study of T cell responses to AZD1222 COVID-19 vaccine. Study-level results: Unmutated variant regions are reportedly targeted by nearly half of spike-specific TCRs. The peak T cell response came first, and repertoires were sampled only after it. It should be noted that donors were predominantly white British and more often female, and clonal diversity was possibly underestimated. Recipients of two AZD1222 doses showed rising Spike-specific TCR breadth and depth.

Trimming took 1 base from V and 2 from J, leaving 9 bases between them. In germline, CDR1 is SGHTA, CDR2 FQGNSA. The CDR3 runs to 15 residues. A note on this clone: Its antigen is unknown.

Method: immunoSEQ multiplex PCR; TCRdb's copy keeps in-frame clones and lacks some. This table holds under 200,000 clones, 94% found once. The chain employs TRBV7-2 and TRBJ1-3; weak D call: TRBD1 (5 bases). Here the sequenced sample was peripheral blood, taken on day 0 of AZD1222 vaccination. This receptor was obtained from an adult in good health. CDR3 nucleotides: TGTGCCAGCAGCTTAGTGGGGGGTACTGGAAACACCATATATTTT. This gives the protein CASSLVGGTGNTIYF.